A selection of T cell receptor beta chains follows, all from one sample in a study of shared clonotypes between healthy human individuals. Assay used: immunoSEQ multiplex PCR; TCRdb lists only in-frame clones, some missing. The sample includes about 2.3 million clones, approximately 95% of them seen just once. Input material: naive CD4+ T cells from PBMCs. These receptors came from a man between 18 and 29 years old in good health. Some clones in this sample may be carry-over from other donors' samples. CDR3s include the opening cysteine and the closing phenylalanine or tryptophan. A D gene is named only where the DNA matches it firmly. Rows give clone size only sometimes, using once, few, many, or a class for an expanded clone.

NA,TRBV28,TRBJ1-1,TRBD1,CASSSGTASSEAFF,TGTGCCAGCAGTTCCGGGACAGCTAGTTCTGAAGCTTTCTTT
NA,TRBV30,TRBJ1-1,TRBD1,CAWRPDRGSTEAFF,TGTGCCTGGAGACCCGACAGGGGGAGCACTGAAGCTTTCTTT
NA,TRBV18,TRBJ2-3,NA,CASSPEEYARTDTQYF,TGTGCCAGCTCACCAGAAGAGTATGCCCGCACAGATACGCAGTATTTT
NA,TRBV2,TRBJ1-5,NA,CASSPEGGLGNQPQHF,TGTGCCAGCAGTCCCGAAGGGGGTTTGGGAAATCAGCCCCAGCATTTT
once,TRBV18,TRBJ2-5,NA,CASSREGAQYF,TGTGCCAGCTCACGAGAGGGGGCCCAGTACTTC
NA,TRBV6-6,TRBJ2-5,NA,CASSSHLANQETQYF,TGTGCCAGCAGTTCCCACCTAGCGAACCAAGAGACCCAGTACTTC
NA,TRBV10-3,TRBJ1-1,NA,CAISPSPAITEAFF,TGTGCCATCAGCCCTAGCCCCGCGATCACTGAAGCTTTCTTT
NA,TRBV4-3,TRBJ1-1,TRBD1,CASSQVLQGTANTEAFF,TGCGCCAGCAGCCAAGTCCTTCAAGGGACAGCGAACACTGAAGCTTTCTTT
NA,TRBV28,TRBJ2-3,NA,CASSADTQYF,TGTGCCAGCAGTGCAGATACGCAGTATTTT
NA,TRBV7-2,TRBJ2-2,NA,CASSPRALNTGELFF,TGTGCCAGCAGCCCCCGAGCCCTCAACACCGGGGAGCTGTTTTTT
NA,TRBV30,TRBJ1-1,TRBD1,CAWTPGTGIWVTEAFF,TGTGCCTGGACCCCCGGGACAGGGATTTGGGTCACTGAAGCTTTCTTT
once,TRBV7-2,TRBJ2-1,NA,CASSQGNEQFF,TGTGCCAGCAGCCAGGGCAATGAGCAGTTCTTC